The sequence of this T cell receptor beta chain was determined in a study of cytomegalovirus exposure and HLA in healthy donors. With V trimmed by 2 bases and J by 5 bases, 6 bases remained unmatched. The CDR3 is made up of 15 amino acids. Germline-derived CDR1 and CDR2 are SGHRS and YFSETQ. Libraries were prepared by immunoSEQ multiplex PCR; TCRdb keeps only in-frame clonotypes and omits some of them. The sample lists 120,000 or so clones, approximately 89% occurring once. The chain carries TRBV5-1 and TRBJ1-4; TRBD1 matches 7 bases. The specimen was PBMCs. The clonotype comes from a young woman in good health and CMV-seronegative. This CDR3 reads CASSLKGQTNEKLFF. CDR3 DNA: TGCGCCAGCAGCTTAAAGGGACAGACCAATGAAAAACTGTTTTTT.